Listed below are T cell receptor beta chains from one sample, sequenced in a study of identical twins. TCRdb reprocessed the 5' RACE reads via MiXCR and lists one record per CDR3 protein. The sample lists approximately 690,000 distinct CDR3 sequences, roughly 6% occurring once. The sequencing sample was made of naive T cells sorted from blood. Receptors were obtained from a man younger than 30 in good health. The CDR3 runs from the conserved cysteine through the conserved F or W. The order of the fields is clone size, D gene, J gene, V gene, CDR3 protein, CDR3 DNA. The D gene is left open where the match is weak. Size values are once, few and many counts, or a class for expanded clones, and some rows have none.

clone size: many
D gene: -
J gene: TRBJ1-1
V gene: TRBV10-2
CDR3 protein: CASMRGFPEAFF
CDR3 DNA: TGCGCCAGCATGAGAGGGTTTCCTGAAGCTTTCTTT

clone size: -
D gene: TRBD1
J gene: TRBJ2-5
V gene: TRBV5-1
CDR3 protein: CASRQSLRDRAPGTQYF
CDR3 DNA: TGCGCCAGCAGGCAGAGCCTCCGGGACAGGGCTCCGGGGACCCAGTACTTC

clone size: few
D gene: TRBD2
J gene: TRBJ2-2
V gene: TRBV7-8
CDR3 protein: CASSPKRERTGELFF
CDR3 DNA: TGTGCCAGCAGCCCGAAGCGGGAGCGCACCGGGGAGCTGTTTTTT

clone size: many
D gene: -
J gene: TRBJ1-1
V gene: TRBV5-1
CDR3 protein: CASSLRETEAFF
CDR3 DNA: TGCGCCAGCAGCTTAAGAGAGACTGAAGCTTTCTTT

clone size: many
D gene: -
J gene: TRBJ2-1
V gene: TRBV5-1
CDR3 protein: CASSLASKNNEQFF
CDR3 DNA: TGCGCCAGCAGCTTGGCCTCGAAGAACAATGAGCAGTTCTTC

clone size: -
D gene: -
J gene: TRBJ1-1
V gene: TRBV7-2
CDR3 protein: CASSPSTVIYEAFF
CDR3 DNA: TGTGCCAGCAGCCCCTCGACAGTTATCTATGAAGCTTTCTTT

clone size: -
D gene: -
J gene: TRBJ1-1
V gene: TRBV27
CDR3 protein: CASSSKRNTEAFF
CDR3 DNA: TGTGCCAGCAGTTCAAAGAGGAACACTGAAGCTTTCTTT

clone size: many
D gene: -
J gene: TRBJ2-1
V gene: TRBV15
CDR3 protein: CATSGGLQGEQFF
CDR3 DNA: TGTGCCACCAGCGGGGGACTCCAAGGTGAGCAGTTCTTC

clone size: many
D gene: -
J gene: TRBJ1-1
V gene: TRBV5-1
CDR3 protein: CASSLKVNTEAFF
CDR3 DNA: TGCGCCAGCAGCTTGAAGGTGAACACTGAAGCTTTCTTT

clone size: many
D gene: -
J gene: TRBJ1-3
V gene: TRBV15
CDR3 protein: CAPHGELSGNTIYF
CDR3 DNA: TGTGCACCGCACGGGGAACTCTCTGGAAACACCATATATTTT

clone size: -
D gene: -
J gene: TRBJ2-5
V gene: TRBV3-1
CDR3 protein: CASSQGTLETQYF
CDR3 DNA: TGTGCCAGCAGCCAAGGGACCTTGGAGACCCAGTACTTC

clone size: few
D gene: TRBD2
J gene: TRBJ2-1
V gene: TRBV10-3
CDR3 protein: CAIESIAGQFF
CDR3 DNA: TGTGCCATCGAAAGTATAGCGGGGCAGTTCTTC

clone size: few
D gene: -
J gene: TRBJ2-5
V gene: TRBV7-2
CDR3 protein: CASSLEPPGLIQETQYF
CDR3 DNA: TGTGCCAGCAGCTTAGAGCCCCCAGGGCTGATCCAAGAGACCCAGTACTTC

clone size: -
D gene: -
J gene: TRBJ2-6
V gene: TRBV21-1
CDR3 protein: CASSIQEGTGTSGANVLTF
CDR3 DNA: TGTGCCAGCAGCATTCAAGAGGGGACAGGTACGTCTGGGGCCAACGTCCTGACTTTC

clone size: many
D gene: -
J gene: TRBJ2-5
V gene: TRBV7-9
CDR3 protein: CASSLEVKRETQYF
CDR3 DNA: TGTGCCAGCAGCTTAGAAGTCAAGCGAGAGACCCAGTACTTC

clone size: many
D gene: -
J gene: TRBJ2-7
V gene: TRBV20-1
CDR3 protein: CSAGTASYEQYF
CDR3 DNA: TGCAGTGCCGGGACCGCATCCTACGAGCAGTACTTC

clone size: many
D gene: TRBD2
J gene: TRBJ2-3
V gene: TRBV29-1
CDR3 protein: CSVEGGGGDTQYF
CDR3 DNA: TGCAGCGTTGAAGGCGGCGGGGGAGATACGCAGTATTTT